Listed below are T cell receptor beta chains from one sample, sequenced in a study of Graves' ophthalmopathy and Graves' hyperthyroidism. TCRdb analysed the multiplex PCR reads with MiXCR anew, one entry per CDR3 protein. Here the sample spans approximately 330,000 distinct CDR3 sequences, roughly 17% being singletons. Source material: peripheral blood. The origin of the receptors is an adult man with Graves' ophthalmopathy. Both conserved end residues are part of each CDR3. D genes are given only for firm matches. Clone size is shown for a subset of rows, as once, few, many or a class of expanded clone.

d_gene: .
j_gene: TRBJ2-5
v_gene: TRBV11-2
abundance: many
CDR3nt: TGTGCCAGCAGCTTTTTAGGGGGGTCTGGAGAGACCCAGTACTTC
CDR3aa: CASSFLGGSGETQYF

d_gene: .
j_gene: TRBJ2-5
v_gene: TRBV7-2
abundance: many
CDR3nt: TGTGCCAGCAGCTTCGTTAGCGGAGGTTTGCGAGAGACCCAGTACTTC
CDR3aa: CASSFVSGGLRETQYF

d_gene: .
j_gene: TRBJ2-2
v_gene: TRBV27
abundance: many
CDR3nt: TGTGCCAGCAGTTTATCGTACTTATCCACCGGGGAGCTGTTTTTT
CDR3aa: CASSLSYLSTGELFF

d_gene: .
j_gene: TRBJ1-2
v_gene: TRBV10-1
abundance: many
CDR3nt: TGCGCCAGCAGCCAAAACCGGGACGGTGGCTACACCTTC
CDR3aa: CASSQNRDGGYTF

d_gene: .
j_gene: TRBJ2-5
v_gene: TRBV12-3/TRBV12-4
abundance: .
CDR3nt: TGTGCCAGCAGACCCGGAGAGGGCAGAGAGACCCAGTACTTC
CDR3aa: CASRPGEGRETQYF

d_gene: TRBD2
j_gene: TRBJ2-5
v_gene: TRBV6-1
abundance: .
CDR3nt: TGTGCCAGCCAGCCCTTAGCGGGAGGCTTCCAAGAGACCCAGTACTTC
CDR3aa: CASQPLAGGFQETQYF

d_gene: .
j_gene: TRBJ2-5
v_gene: TRBV20-1
abundance: many
CDR3nt: TGCAGTGCGCGTCCGTACCAAGAGACCCAGTACTTC
CDR3aa: CSARPYQETQYF

d_gene: TRBD2
j_gene: TRBJ2-7
v_gene: TRBV29-1
abundance: many
CDR3nt: TGCAGCGTTGTGATAGGCGGGGGGTTGTACGAGCAGTACTTC
CDR3aa: CSVVIGGGLYEQYF

d_gene: .
j_gene: TRBJ2-2
v_gene: TRBV6-1
abundance: many
CDR3nt: TGTGCCAGCAGTGAATACCCCCCCGGGGAGCTGTTTTTT
CDR3aa: CASSEYPPGELFF

d_gene: .
j_gene: TRBJ2-7
v_gene: TRBV20-1
abundance: many
CDR3nt: TGCAGTGTTTTCAGCAGCTCCTACGAGCAGTACTTC
CDR3aa: CSVFSSSYEQYF

d_gene: TRBD2
j_gene: TRBJ2-5
v_gene: TRBV5-1
abundance: .
CDR3nt: TGCGCCAGCACACGGGCGGGAGTACCCCAAGAGACCCAGTACTTC
CDR3aa: CASTRAGVPQETQYF

d_gene: .
j_gene: TRBJ1-3
v_gene: TRBV9
abundance: many
CDR3nt: TGTGCCAGCAGGGGAACTGGAAACACCATATATTTT
CDR3aa: CASRGTGNTIYF

d_gene: .
j_gene: TRBJ1-1
v_gene: TRBV6-2/TRBV6-3
abundance: .
CDR3nt: TGTGCCAGCAGTTACTGGGCCCAGAACACTGAAGCTTTCTTT
CDR3aa: CASSYWAQNTEAFF

d_gene: .
j_gene: TRBJ1-2
v_gene: TRBV19
abundance: many
CDR3nt: TGTGCCAGTAGTATAGTGGACAGCTATGGCTACACCTTC
CDR3aa: CASSIVDSYGYTF

d_gene: .
j_gene: TRBJ1-5
v_gene: TRBV28
abundance: many
CDR3nt: TGTGCCAGCAGGCCTACGATGACCCATAGCAATCAGCCCCAGCATTTT
CDR3aa: CASRPTMTHSNQPQHF

d_gene: TRBD1
j_gene: TRBJ1-2
v_gene: TRBV7-8
abundance: .
CDR3nt: TGTGCCAGCAGCTACGGGACAGGGGGTGACTACACCTTC
CDR3aa: CASSYGTGGDYTF

d_gene: .
j_gene: TRBJ2-7
v_gene: TRBV6-1
abundance: many
CDR3nt: TGTGCCAGCAGTGAAGCGGGTCGGTACGAGCAGTACTTC
CDR3aa: CASSEAGRYEQYF

d_gene: .
j_gene: TRBJ2-7
v_gene: TRBV20-1
abundance: many
CDR3nt: TGCAGTGCTAGAGATAAGGACTACGAGCAGTACTTC
CDR3aa: CSARDKDYEQYF